The clone carrying this TCR beta chain has only a few counts. What it binds is unknown. This specimen belongs to a study of Ad26.COV2.S vaccination and SARS-CoV-2 variants. Treatment given: around 19 received Ad26.COV2.S at low or high dose, single or two shots; roughly five received placebo; per-sample allocation not given. Following the first vaccine or placebo injection, samples were taken on day 63. General study results and limits: After vaccination, substantial breadth of spike-specific CD8+ and CD4+ responses was reported.

Data came from immunoSEQ multiplex PCR; TCRdb stores just in-frame clones and leaves some out. This sample has around 310,000 clones; 75% to 90% occur once, and the top ten carry 5.5%. Trimming cost V 3 bases and J 7 bases, with 15 bases left between them. The CDR3 is made up of 14 amino acids. The germline V gene has CDR1 MNHEY and CDR2 SMNVEV (reference sequence). The receptor's source is a person between 18 and 65 years old who received the Ad26.COV2.S COVID-19 vaccine or a placebo. Sequenced here: peripheral blood, sampled in a trial of Ad26.COV2.S vaccine versus placebo. V gene TRBV27 combines with J gene TRBJ1-2; D is possibly TRBD1 (6 bases). CDR3 amino acids: CASSFGGAGGGYTF. The CDR3 DNA follows: TGTGCCAGCAGTTTCGGGGGGGCCGGGGGTGGCTACACCTTC.